This T cell receptor (beta chain) appears in the sequencing data of a study of blood T cell repertoires in COVID-19. In the source study's methods: Nucleated cell counts were estimated from reference gene primer amplification. TCRdb's copy holds only in-frame clones and misses some; the assay was immunoSEQ multiplex PCR. The V and J calls and clone size come from that table; D and trimming were worked out from the DNA. Of about 210,000 clones in the sample, 82% were seen once. Trimming cost V 3 bases and J 9 bases; bases outside gene matches: 4. This CDR3 contains 12 residues. CDR1 and CDR2 from the germline V gene are DFQATT and SNEGSKA (reference sequence).

Sequencing used peripheral blood. The sequence derives from a woman in her 70s with COVID-19, enrolled during active disease. The chain links TRBV20-1 to TRBJ2-1, with TRBD2 matching over 8 bases. Here the CDR3 DNA reads TGCAGTGCTAGTCGAAGCGGGGGTGAGCAGTTCTTC. Encoded protein: CSASRSGGEQFF.